This T cell receptor (beta chain) was found in a study of T cells in Graves' hyperthyroidism and ophthalmopathy (dated by TCRdb to between 2017 and 2020). With respect to the entire study: Peripheral blood was sampled at the time of initial diagnosis, prior to any treatment. The study also compared thyroid tissue and blood T-cell repertoires from a handful of Graves' hyperthyroidism patients. TCR Vbeta CDR3 sequencing of approximately 140 peripheral blood samples (approximately 44 ophthalmopathy, roughly 74 hyperthyroidism and around 17 progressor patients) is reported in the paper. Following sampling, methimazole starting at 30 mg daily was given to hyperthyroidism patients, and high-dose intravenous methylprednisolone was given to ophthalmopathy patients. Prospective prediction of ophthalmopathy was tested in an independent validation cohort of fewer than 20 hyperthyroidism patients and 17 patients who later progressed to ophthalmopathy. To identify distinguishing TCR V-J signatures, a discovery cohort of 95 to 100 patients was used, comprising 40 to 45 with Graves' ophthalmopathy and around 57 with stable Graves' hyperthyroidism. For training and testing, the 100 or so patients in the discovery cohort were randomly divided in a 7:3 ratio. Overall results and qualifications from the work: A model built on a 13 V-J signature distinguished ophthalmopathy from stable hyperthyroidism, reaching 87.88% sensitivity and around 81% specificity in cross-validation and 80%/75% in testing. Sample size was not statistically predetermined, and blinding of investigators to group allocation was not performed. Most expanded thyroid clonotypes (frequency above 0.001) were also detected in blood, a finding suggesting that blood repertoires may reflect thyroid immune responses. During validation, the model predicted progression to ophthalmopathy a median of about 5.9 months ahead of onset, with approximately 70% sensitivity and 72.22% specificity.

Stable Graves' hyperthyroidism was defined as the absence of progression to ophthalmopathy over 18 months of follow-up. Hyperthyroidism patients were newly diagnosed, had a disease duration of under 2 months, and were aged 18 to 65 years. The study excluded patients with uncontrolled infections, other autoimmune diseases, pregnancy or lactation. Diagnoses relied on clinical symptoms, serum thyroxine and TRAb, thyroid ultrasound and orbital computed tomography. Ficoll-Paque density gradient centrifugation was used to isolate PBMCs from about 9 ml of fresh peripheral blood. Trizol reagent was used to extract total RNA, and RNA quality was then checked on an Agilent 2100 Bioanalyzer. A word on this clonotype: This clone's antigen is unknown. No per-base quality is available; no much larger clone lies one base away.

TCR beta CDR3 regions were amplified from RNA transcripts. A first-round RT-PCR of the TCR CDR3 used the HTBI primer set with the Qiagen OneStep RT-PCR kit. A second multiplex PCR round built the libraries, followed by size selection and purification. Libraries were sequenced paired-end with 100 bp reads on an Illumina HiSeq2000. The original methods were these. Raw data were processed with SOAPnuke, discarding reads with adapters, uncalled bases, mean Phred below 15, or no exact constant-primer or identifier match. High-quality paired reads were merged using COPE v1.2.5, and each unique nucleotide sequence was defined as a clonotype. Clonotypes were aligned to IMGT TRBV, TRBD and TRBJ reference segments using MiTCR v1.1. The analysis was restricted to V-J combinations with a frequency above 0.0001, which together covered about 99% of the repertoires. A TCS score was defined as the ratio of F50 (clonal expansion) to E x V (chaos), with BLOSUM62-based TCRdist applied between CDR3 peptides within each V-J. Welch's t-statistics and random forest reduced fewer than 600 V-J features to about 13, which were used in a naive Bayes classifier (R e1071). TCRdb redid the processing of the public reads, applying fastp at Q25 and MiXCR, and retained in-frame beta chains. Rows are unified per CDR3 protein, each entry keeping the most common DNA and genes. These V and J calls derive from TCRdb rather than the authors' analysis. The sample table contains 500,000 to 600,000 distinct CDR3 sequences; only one count was recorded for roughly a sixth of them. About 20% of the sample goes to the ten largest clones.

CDR1 and CDR2 were assigned from the germline V gene as SGDLS and YYNGEE. V has 3 bases trimmed and J has 4 bases trimmed; junction bases matching no gene number 15. CDR3 length: 18 amino acids, cysteine to phenylalanine. Only CDR3 DNA is held: 54 bases, read in frame from base 1. Input material: blood. Recombination joined TRBV9 with TRBJ2-5; the junction holds 10 bases that match TRBD1. The TCR was taken from a woman aged 18-30 years with Graves' hyperthyroidism. The CDR3 region: CASSARDRGSGGGETQYF. The sequenced DNA is TGTGCCAGCAGCGCCCGGGACAGGGGAAGCGGGGGAGGAGAGACCCAGTACTTC.